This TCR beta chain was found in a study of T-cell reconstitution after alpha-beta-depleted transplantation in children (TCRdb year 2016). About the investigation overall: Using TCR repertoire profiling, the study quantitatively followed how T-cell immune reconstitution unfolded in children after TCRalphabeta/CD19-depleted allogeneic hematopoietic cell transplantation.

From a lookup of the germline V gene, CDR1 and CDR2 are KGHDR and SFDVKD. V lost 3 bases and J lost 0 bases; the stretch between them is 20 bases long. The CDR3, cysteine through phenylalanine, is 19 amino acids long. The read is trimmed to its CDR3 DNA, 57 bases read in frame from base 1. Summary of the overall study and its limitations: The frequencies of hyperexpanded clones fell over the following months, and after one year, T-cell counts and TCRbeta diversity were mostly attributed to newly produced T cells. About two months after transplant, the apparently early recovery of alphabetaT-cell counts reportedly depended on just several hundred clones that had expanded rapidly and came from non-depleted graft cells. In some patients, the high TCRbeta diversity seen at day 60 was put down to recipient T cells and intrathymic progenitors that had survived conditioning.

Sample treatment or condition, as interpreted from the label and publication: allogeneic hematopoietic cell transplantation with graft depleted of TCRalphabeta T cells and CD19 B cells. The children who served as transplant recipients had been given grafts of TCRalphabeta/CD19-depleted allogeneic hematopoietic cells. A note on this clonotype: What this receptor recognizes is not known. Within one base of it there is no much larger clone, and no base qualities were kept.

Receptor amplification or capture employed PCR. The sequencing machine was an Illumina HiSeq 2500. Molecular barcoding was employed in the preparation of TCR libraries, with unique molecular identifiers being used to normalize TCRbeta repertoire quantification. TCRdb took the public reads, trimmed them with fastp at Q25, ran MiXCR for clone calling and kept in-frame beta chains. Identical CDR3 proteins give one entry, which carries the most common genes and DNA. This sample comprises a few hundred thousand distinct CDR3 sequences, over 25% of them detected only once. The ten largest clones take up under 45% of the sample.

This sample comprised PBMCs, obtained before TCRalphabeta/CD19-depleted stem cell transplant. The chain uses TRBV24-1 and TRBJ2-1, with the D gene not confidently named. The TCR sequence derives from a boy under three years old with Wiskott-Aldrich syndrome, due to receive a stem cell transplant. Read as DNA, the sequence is TGTGCCACCAGTGATCCCCGGATCGACTTAACGGGCTCCTACAATGAGCAGTTCTTC. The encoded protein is CATSDPRIDLTGSYNEQFF.